This T cell receptor (beta chain) was captured in a study of shared clonotypes between healthy human individuals. Comments on this clone: Antigen: not known.

General study points: Few donors limited the genetic and exposure-history diversity represented.

Every contributor of samples was a Caucasian grown-up residing in Nashville, Tennessee. Profiled with immunoSEQ multiplex PCR; TCRdb holds only in-frame clones, not every one. The sample lists some 470,000 clones; approximately 80% were seen once. The V end was cut by 0 bases, the J end by 2 bases, with 17 bases between. CDR3 length equals 18 residues. From germline, CDR1 is LGHNA and CDR2 YNFKEQ. The V call is TRBV4-2, the J call TRBJ1-5; D is possibly TRBD1 (6 bases). The sequenced sample consisted of PBMCs. The receptor was isolated from a woman in her thirties or forties in good health. Some clones in this sample may be carry-over from other donors' samples. CDR3 amino acids: CASSQDLAGGSGNQPQHF. The CDR3 DNA follows: TGTGCCAGCAGCCAAGATCTCGCGGGGGGCAGCGGCAATCAGCCCCAGCATTTT.